This T cell receptor beta chain originates from a study of shared clonotypes between healthy human individuals. There are 15 residues in the CDR3. Trimming took 4 bases from V and 1 from J; bases not matched to a gene: 3. The germline CDR1 and CDR2 sequences are SGHRS and YFSETQ. TCRdb's copy holds only in-frame clones and misses some; the assay was immunoSEQ multiplex PCR. The sample records about 2,500,000 clones, just over 90% being singletons. In regard to this clone: Other DNA sequences in the sample encode the same CDR3.

The clonotype was recovered from a man in his late teens or twenties in good health. This rearrangement joins TRBV5-1 to TRBJ2-5; TRBD2 aligns across 11 bases. The sequenced sample consisted of naive CD4+ T cells sorted from blood. The subset was: CD45RA+ positively selected. The CDR3 spells CASSPGLAVQETQYF. In nucleotides, the CDR3 is TGCGCCAGCAGCCCGGGACTAGCGGTCCAAGAGACCCAGTACTTC.